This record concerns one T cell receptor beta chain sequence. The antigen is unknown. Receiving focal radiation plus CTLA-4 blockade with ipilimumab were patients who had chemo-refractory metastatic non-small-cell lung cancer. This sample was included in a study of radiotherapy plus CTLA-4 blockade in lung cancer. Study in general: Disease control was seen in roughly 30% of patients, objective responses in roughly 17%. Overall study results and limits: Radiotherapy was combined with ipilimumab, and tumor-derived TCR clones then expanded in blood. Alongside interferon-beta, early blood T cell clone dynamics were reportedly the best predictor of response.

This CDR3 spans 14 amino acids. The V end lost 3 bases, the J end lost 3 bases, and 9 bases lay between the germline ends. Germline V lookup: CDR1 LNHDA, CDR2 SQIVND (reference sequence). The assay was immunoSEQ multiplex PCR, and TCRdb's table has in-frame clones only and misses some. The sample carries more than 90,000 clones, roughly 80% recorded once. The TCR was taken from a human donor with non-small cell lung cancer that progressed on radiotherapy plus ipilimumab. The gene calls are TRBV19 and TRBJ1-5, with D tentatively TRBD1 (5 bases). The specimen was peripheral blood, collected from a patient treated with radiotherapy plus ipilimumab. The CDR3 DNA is TGTGCCAGTAGTATGGGGCACTCCAATCAGCCCCAGCATTTT. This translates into CASSMGHSNQPQHF.